This T cell receptor (beta chain) stems from a study of patients with pleural tuberculosis. This clonotype was detected only a few times. The germline gives CDR1 GTSNPN, CDR2 SVGIG (reference sequence). V was pared by 0 bases and J by 4 bases, with 10 bases between. The CDR3 contains 14 residues. TCRdb re-derived calls from the reads in MiXCR, one entry per CDR3 protein. The sample carries 25,000 to 35,000 distinct CDR3 sequences, roughly 18% recorded once. This sequence was found in a human donor with pleural tuberculosis. The sample comprised peripheral blood. The chain couples TRBV30 to TRBJ1-5; D call uncertain. CDR3 coding DNA: TGTGCCTGGAGTGTACTAACAGATAATCAGCCCCAGCATTTT. Translating it yields CAWSVLTDNQPQHF.